The present T cell receptor (beta chain) was sequenced within a study of blood T cell repertoires in COVID-19. Study-wide background: The analysed material was cDNA or gDNA that came from T cells, B-cell-depleted T cells, or PBMCs.

CDR1 is LNHDA, CDR2 SQIVND, per germline (reference sequence). This CDR3 contains 16 residues. V was clipped by 0 bases and J by 1 base, with 10 bases between them. Only in-frame clones appear in the TCRdb table, and some are missing; sequencing was by immunoSEQ multiplex PCR. The data contain 70,000 or so clones, around 87% of them singletons. What was sequenced was peripheral blood. The chain recombines TRBV19 with TRBJ2-1, with D unresolved. The receptor's source is a young woman with acute or convalescent COVID-19. In DNA, the CDR3 is TGTGCCAGTAGTATAGATCTCCCCGGGTCCTACAATGAGCAGTTCTTC. The encoded protein is CASSIDLPGSYNEQFF.